This TCR beta chain was found in a study of somatic mutations in cytotoxic T cells in rheumatoid arthritis. Turning to the study itself: Flow sorting yielded some V beta antibody-stained T-cell populations at nearly 100% purity, among them V beta1+ cells sequenced for TCRB.

The investigators isolated CD4+ and CD8+ cells by positive magnetic bead selection and checked their purity by flow cytometry. Here immunoSEQ multiplex PCR was the method, and the copy in TCRdb shows in-frame clones only, minus some. The profile covers 20,000 to 25,000 clones, with nearly 80% appearing a single time and approximately 11% taken by the ten largest. CDR3 length: 14 residues. Per germline, CDR1 MNHNS and CDR2 SASEGT. The V and J ends lost 3 bases and 6 bases respectively, with 14 bases between them. V usage is TRBV6-1 and J usage is TRBJ1-1; D not certain. The sample taken for sequencing was CD8+ T cells sorted from blood. The clonotype originates from an adult with rheumatoid arthritis. The CDR3 nucleotides read TGTGCCAGCAGTGACAAGGGCTCAATCGCTGAAGCTTTCTTT. Its protein is CASSDKGSIAEAFF.